This paragraph covers one T cell receptor beta chain sequence. The data were obtained in a study of blood T cell repertoires in COVID-19. Study in general: The United States, Italy and Spain were the sources of the acute and convalescent COVID-19 samples. Sources were T cells, B-cell-depleted T cells, or PBMCs; the material itself was cDNA or gDNA.

Deletions cut 0 bases from V and 4 bases from J, with 10 bases between. CDR1 is SGHRS and CDR2 is YFSETQ in the germline V gene. The CDR3 spans 14 residues. Original data processing: Amplification of reference gene primers provided the estimated nucleated cell counts. The table came from immunoSEQ multiplex PCR; TCRdb's copy has only in-frame clones and leaves some out. V and J calls plus clone size are reproduced from that table; the DNA served to infer D and trimming. The sample has tens of thousands of clones, about 76% seen once. Sequenced: peripheral blood. The source is a human donor in a cohort sampled during active COVID-19. The chain carries TRBV5-1 and TRBJ1-2; a weak D match, TRBD1 (5 bases). CDR3 bases: TGCGCCAGCAGCTTGGAAGGCGGGACCTATGGCTACACCTTC. Its translation is CASSLEGGTYGYTF.